This T cell receptor beta chain was sequenced during a study of blood T cell repertoires in COVID-19. In the study overall: Samples taken during acute and convalescent COVID-19 were collected in the United States, Italy and Spain. Sources were T cells, B-cell-depleted T cells, or PBMCs; the material itself was cDNA or gDNA.

Germline lookup yields CDR1 SGHAT and CDR2 FQNNGV. This CDR3 contains 14 residues. For this clone: One end of the junction fails to match germline, which may point to a read error.

Here immunoSEQ multiplex PCR was the method, and the copy in TCRdb shows in-frame clones only, minus some. This sample has 93,000 or so clones, with under 90% found just once. The V and J genes are TRBV11-2 and TRBJ2-7; D is unclear. The sequence derives from a human donor in a cohort sampled during active or convalescent COVID-19. The sequenced sample was peripheral blood. The CDR3 region is CASSLERQFYGQYF. As DNA, the CDR3 is TGTGCCAGCAGCTTGGAGAGGCAGTTCTACGGGCAGTACTTC. Looking up the rest from reference TRBV11-2 and TRBJ2-7 gives the full variable domain: EAGVAQSPRYKIIEKRQSVAFWCNPISGHATLYWYQQILGQGPKLLIQFQNNGVVDDSQLPKDRFSAERLKGVDSTLKIQPAKLEDSAVYLCASSLERQFYGQYFGPGTRLTVT.